These 18 T cell receptor beta chains were sequenced from one sample in a study of CD8+CD57+ T cells in acquired aplastic anemia. CD8+CD57+ cell expansion, shown by flow cytometry, had occurred in the patients selected for sequencing. Investigators profiled TCR beta VDJ and CDR3 from genomic DNA template. Each CDR3 protein is one row after TCRdb ran MiXCR on the reads. This table has 220,000 or so distinct CDR3 sequences, approximately 60% appearing once. The sequencing input was sorted CD4+, CD8+, or CD8+CD57+ T cells (not recorded which) from PBMCs. The receptors come from a human donor with aplastic anemia.

This chain joins TRBV10-1 and TRBJ2-1; D unclear. The CDR3 sequence is 17 residues long. Deletions cut 2 bases from V and 5 bases from J, with 19 bases between. Per the germline V gene, CDR1 is WNHNN and CDR2 is SYGVQD (reference sequence). The CDR3 nucleotides read TGCGCCAGCAGTGAGCCCGGAACTCAACAAGGCGACAATGAGCAGTTCTTC. The encoded protein is CASSEPGTQQGDNEQFF.

The chain carries TRBV6-1 and TRBJ2-7, with D unclear. The germline gives CDR1 MNHNS, CDR2 SASEGT. V lost 3 bases, J lost 6 bases, and 9 bases lay in between. The CDR3 is 12 residues long. This chain's CDR3 is CASSDLSREQYF. The DNA of the CDR3 is TGTGCCAGCAGTGATTTAAGCCGCGAGCAGTACTTC.

The rearrangement links TRBV2 to TRBJ2-7, with D possibly TRBD1 on 6 matching bases. Trimming pared 6 bases from V and 3 bases from J, leaving 15 bases between. Looked up from germline, CDR1 is SNHLY and CDR2 is FYNNEI. The CDR3 has 14 amino acids. CDR3 loop: CASSAHRDCYEQYF. CDR3 nucleotide sequence: TGTGCCAGCAGCGCCCACAGGGATTGCTACGAGCAGTACTTC.

The V gene is TRBV7-2, the J gene TRBJ2-5; no clear D. Germline CDR1 and CDR2: SGHTA and FQGNSA. This CDR3 comprises 12 residues. The ends were cut back, 1 base at V and 7 bases at J, with 7 bases in the middle. DNA for the CDR3: TGTGCCAGCAGCTTAGATCTTGCGACCCAGTACTTC. As protein: CASSLDLATQYF.

This sequence joins TRBV7-8 and TRBJ1-1; D remains ambiguous. This CDR3 spans 15 amino acids. Germline V gene lookup returns CDR1 SGHVS and CDR2 FQNEAQ. The V end lost 0 bases, the J end lost 0 bases, and 8 bases lay between the germline ends. The DNA for the CDR3 is TGTGCCAGCAGCTTAGCCAATAAAATGAACACTGAAGCTTTCTTT. Protein sequence: CASSLANKMNTEAFF.

The V gene is TRBV7-2, the J gene TRBJ2-7; D is ambiguous. Trimming removed 2 bases at V and 5 bases at J, with 16 bases between. CDR3 size: 15 residues. Germline CDR1 SGHTA, CDR2 FQGNSA. The CDR3 spells CASSLMLGRFDEQYF. DNA for the CDR3: TGTGCCAGCAGCTTAATGTTAGGCAGGTTCGACGAGCAGTACTTC.

This chain links TRBV2 with TRBJ1-6; 8 bases are shared with TRBD1. V shed 5 bases and J 7 bases; nucleotides not matched to a gene: 4. The CDR3 has 14 residues. In germline, CDR1 is SNHLY, CDR2 FYNNEI. The CDR3 DNA sequence: TGTGCCAGCAGTAAACAGGGGGTGAATTCACCCCTCCACTTT. This gives the protein CASSKQGVNSPLHF. Supplemented by reference TRBV2 and TRBJ1-6, the full variable domain reads EPEVTQTPSHQVTQMGQEVILRCVPISNHLYFYWYRQILGQKVEFLVSFYNNEISEKSEIFDDQFSVERPDGSNFTLKIRSTKLEDSAMYFCASSKQGVNSPLHFGNGTRLTVT.

The rearrangement joins TRBV9 to TRBJ1-6, with D possibly matching TRBD1 (5 bases). This CDR3 contains 15 residues. Trimming pared 3 bases from V and 5 bases from J, leaving 12 bases between. CDR1 is SGDLS and CDR2 is YYNGEE in the germline V gene. The CDR3 DNA reads TGTGCCAGCAGCGCCGAGTGGGGGAATAATTCACCCCTCCACTTT. This translates into CASSAEWGNNSPLHF. The variable domain in full, with the rest retrieved from reference TRBV9 and TRBJ1-6, is DSGVTQTPKHLITATGQRVTLRCSPRSGDLSVYWYQQSLDQGLQFLIQYYNGEERAKGNILERFSAQQFPDLHSELNLSSLELGDSALYFCASSAEWGNNSPLHFGNGTRLTVT.

DNA of the CDR3: TGTGCCAGCGCCAGGAGCCCCTATAATTCACCCCTCCACTTT. As protein: CASARSPYNSPLHF. The J gene is TRBJ1-6, the V gene TRBV7-9, with D unclear. Per the germline V gene, CDR1 is SEHNR and CDR2 is FQNEAQ (reference sequence). Trimming pared 8 bases from V and 2 bases from J, leaving 10 bases between. CDR3 size: 14 residues.

This clonotype was seen more than once but under ten times. The chain recombines TRBV20-1 with TRBJ2-1; D remains unclear. Germline lookup yields CDR1 DFQATT and CDR2 SNEGSKA (reference sequence). Trimming took off 1 base at V and 7 bases at J, with 14 bases between the two ends. The CDR3 consists of 14 residues. The CDR3 is CSARVGRAMNEQFF. DNA for the CDR3: TGCAGTGCTAGAGTTGGACGGGCTATGAATGAGCAGTTCTTC.

This clonotype came up many times. V usage is TRBV6-5 and J usage is TRBJ2-3; TRBD2 might be the D (7 bases). CDR1 and CDR2 (germline): MNHEY, SVGAGI. There are 15 residues in the CDR3. Trimming pared 2 bases from V and 2 bases from J, leaving 11 bases between. CDR3 bases: TGTGCCAGCAGTTACGGCGGGGGCCCCACAGATACGCAGTATTTT. Protein: CASSYGGGPTDTQYF.

The sample holds many counts of this clonotype. The chain recombines TRBV12-3 or TRBV12-4 with TRBJ2-3; the D is unclear. With 4 bases removed from V and 4 bases from J, the gap between germline ends came to 6 bases. The CDR3 runs 12 residues. The CDR3 nucleotides read TGTGCCAGCAGTTACCCCGCAGATACGCAGTATTTT. Its translation: CASSYPADTQYF.

The chain uses TRBV19 and TRBJ1-3; the D gene is possibly TRBD1 (5 bases). CDR3 size: 15 residues. V was pared by 2 bases and J by 2 bases, with 10 bases between. Germline CDR1 LNHDA, CDR2 SQIVND (reference sequence). Here the CDR3 DNA reads TGTGCCAGTAGTATACAGGGCATCCCTGGAAACACCATATATTTT. Translating it yields CASSIQGIPGNTIYF.

The chain has TRBV7-3 and TRBJ1-3; D call uncertain. V shed 4 bases and J shed 8 bases, with 9 bases lying between them. Germline loops: CDR1 SGHTA, CDR2 FQGTGA. This CDR3 is 12 amino acids long. The CDR3 bases are TGTGCCAGCAGCTCAGGTCGGGACACCATATATTTT. This gives the protein CASSSGRDTIYF.

This clonotype was detected only a few times. For the CDR3, the DNA is TGTGCCGCGACAGGACAGTTCAATCAGCCCCAGCATTTT. Encoded protein: CAATGQFNQPQHF. The chain couples TRBV10-3 to TRBJ1-5; a possible D gene is TRBD1 (6 bases). The CDR3 totals 13 residues. The V end lost 11 bases, the J end lost 3 bases, and 14 bases lay between the germline ends. Per the germline V gene, CDR1 is ENHRY and CDR2 is SYGVKD.

This sequence joins TRBV2 and TRBJ1-6; possibly TRBD1 for D (6 bases). The V end was cut by 6 bases, the J end by 10 bases, with 13 bases between. Per germline, CDR1 SNHLY and CDR2 FYNNEI. CDR3 size: 13 residues. The CDR3 DNA follows: TGTGCCAGCAGCGCGGGGGCGGCATCACCCCTCCACTTT. It translates to CASSAGAASPLHF.

The V gene is TRBV10-3, the J gene TRBJ1-1; D uncertain. Germline CDR1 and CDR2: ENHRY and SYGVKD. Trimming took off 11 bases at V and 0 bases at J, with 16 bases between the two ends. This CDR3 comprises 14 residues. The CDR3 coding sequence is TGTGCCGCCACAGAGAAAGTTATGAACACTGAAGCTTTCTTT. This encodes CAATEKVMNTEAFF.

V is TRBV5-1 and J is TRBJ1-4, with D possibly matching TRBD1 (5 bases). The CDR3 spans 16 residues. Trimming took 4 bases from V and 4 from J, leaving 17 bases between them. In germline, CDR1 is SGHRS, CDR2 YFSETQ. CDR3 in amino acids: CASSVLQGPDNEKLFF. In nucleotides, the CDR3 is TGCGCCAGCAGCGTCCTCCAGGGCCCAGATAATGAAAAACTGTTTTTT.